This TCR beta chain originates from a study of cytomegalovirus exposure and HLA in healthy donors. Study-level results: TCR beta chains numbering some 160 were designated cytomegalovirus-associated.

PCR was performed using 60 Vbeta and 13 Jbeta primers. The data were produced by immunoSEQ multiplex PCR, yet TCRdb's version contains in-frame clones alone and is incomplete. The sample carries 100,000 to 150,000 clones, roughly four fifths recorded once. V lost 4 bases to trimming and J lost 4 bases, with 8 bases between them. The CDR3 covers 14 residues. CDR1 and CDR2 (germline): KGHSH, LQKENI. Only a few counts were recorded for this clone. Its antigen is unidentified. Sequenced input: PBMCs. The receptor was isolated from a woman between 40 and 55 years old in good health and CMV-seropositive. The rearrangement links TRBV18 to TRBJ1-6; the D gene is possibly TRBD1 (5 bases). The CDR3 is CASSRGLYNSPLHF. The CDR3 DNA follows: TGTGCCAGCTCACGGGGACTGTATAATTCACCCCTCCACTTT. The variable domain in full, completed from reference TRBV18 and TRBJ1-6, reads NAGVMQNPRHLVRRRGQEARLRCSPMKGHSHVYWYRQLPEEGLKFMVYLQKENIIDESGMPKERFSAEFPKEGPSILRIQQVVRGDSAAYFCASSRGLYNSPLHFGNGTRLTVT.